This is a list of T cell receptor beta chains from one sample in a study of cytomegalovirus exposure and HLA in healthy donors. The protocol was immunoSEQ multiplex PCR, while the TCRdb copy is restricted to in-frame clones and leaves out a portion. Of about 84,000 clones listed, 55% to 65% are singletons. The sample comprised PBMCs. These receptor sequences come from a woman in her thirties or forties in good health and CMV-seropositive. The CDR3 runs from the conserved cysteine through the conserved F or W. The order of the fields is CDR3 protein, CDR3 DNA, clone size, V gene, D gene, J gene. D genes are given only for firm matches. Where a row states a size, it is once, few, many or the class of an expanded clone; other rows omit it.

CDR3aa: CASSLREEAEDTQYF
CDR3nt: TGCGCCAGCAGCCTCCGGGAGGAGGCAGAAGATACGCAGTATTTT
abundance: -
v_gene: TRBV4-1
d_gene: TRBD2
j_gene: TRBJ2-3

CDR3aa: CASSSTGASSNEQFF
CDR3nt: TGCGCCAGCAGTTCCACAGGGGCCAGCTCCAATGAGCAGTTCTTC
abundance: -
v_gene: TRBV10-1
d_gene: TRBD1
j_gene: TRBJ2-1

CDR3aa: CASSHLAREEPEAFF
CDR3nt: TGTGCCAGCAGCCATCTGGCCAGGGAGGAACCTGAAGCTTTCTTT
abundance: -
v_gene: TRBV14
d_gene: -
j_gene: TRBJ1-1

CDR3aa: CASSRNSGKVYEQYF
CDR3nt: TGTGCCAGCAGCCGAAACAGCGGGAAGGTCTACGAGCAGTACTTC
abundance: -
v_gene: TRBV7-2
d_gene: TRBD2
j_gene: TRBJ2-7

CDR3aa: CASSFGGASETQYF
CDR3nt: TGTGCCAGCAGCTTTGGGGGGGCTTCGGAGACCCAGTACTTC
abundance: -
v_gene: TRBV7-8
d_gene: -
j_gene: TRBJ2-5

CDR3aa: CASSGDSGSIRSYNEQFF
CDR3nt: TGTGCCAGCAGTGGTGATAGCGGGAGTATTCGCTCCTACAATGAGCAGTTCTTC
abundance: -
v_gene: TRBV25-1
d_gene: TRBD2
j_gene: TRBJ2-1

CDR3aa: CASSYGKSYEQYF
CDR3nt: TGTGCCAGCAGTTACGGGAAGTCCTACGAGCAGTACTTC
abundance: -
v_gene: TRBV27
d_gene: -
j_gene: TRBJ2-7

CDR3aa: CASGEGGPGVAQYF
CDR3nt: TGTGCCAGTGGGGAGGGGGGGCCGGGGGTGGCCCAGTACTTC
abundance: -
v_gene: TRBV19
d_gene: -
j_gene: TRBJ2-5

CDR3aa: CASSPPGNQPQHF
CDR3nt: TGTGCCAGCTCACCTCCGGGCAATCAGCCCCAGCATTTT
abundance: -
v_gene: TRBV18
d_gene: -
j_gene: TRBJ1-5

CDR3aa: CASSSTRQPGGIYNEQFF
CDR3nt: TGTGCCAGCAGCTCTACGCGGCAGCCAGGGGGAATCTACAATGAGCAGTTCTTC
abundance: -
v_gene: TRBV7-9
d_gene: TRBD1
j_gene: TRBJ2-1

CDR3aa: CASSYSRNTGELFF
CDR3nt: TGTGCCAGCAGTTACTCCCGGAACACCGGGGAGCTGTTTTTT
abundance: once
v_gene: TRBV6-5
d_gene: -
j_gene: TRBJ2-2

CDR3aa: CASTPRDREPRVAKNIQYF
CDR3nt: TGTGCCAGCACTCCTCGGGACAGGGAGCCAAGGGTAGCCAAAAACATTCAGTACTTC
abundance: -
v_gene: TRBV2
d_gene: TRBD1
j_gene: TRBJ2-4

CDR3aa: CAISESGAQGYTF
CDR3nt: TGTGCCATCAGTGAGTCAGGGGCGCAAGGCTACACCTTC
abundance: once
v_gene: TRBV10-3
d_gene: -
j_gene: TRBJ1-2

CDR3aa: CASSFRLAGGLETQYF
CDR3nt: TGTGCCAGCAGCTTTCGACTAGCGGGAGGGCTGGAGACCCAGTACTTC
abundance: -
v_gene: TRBV7-2
d_gene: TRBD2
j_gene: TRBJ2-5

CDR3aa: CASSQGGQGLDGYTF
CDR3nt: TGCGCCAGCAGCCAAGGAGGACAGGGTCTGGATGGCTACACCTTC
abundance: -
v_gene: TRBV4-3
d_gene: TRBD1
j_gene: TRBJ1-2

CDR3aa: CASSEWGGRADTQYF
CDR3nt: TGTGCCAGCAGTGAATGGGGGGGGCGGGCAGATACGCAGTATTTT
abundance: few
v_gene: TRBV6-1
d_gene: -
j_gene: TRBJ2-3

CDR3aa: CASSREAGNTIYF
CDR3nt: TGTGCCAGCTCGCGGGAGGCTGGAAACACCATATATTTT
abundance: few
v_gene: TRBV18
d_gene: -
j_gene: TRBJ1-3

CDR3aa: CASSKDRNEKLFF
CDR3nt: TGTGCCAGCAGCAAGGACAGAAATGAAAAACTGTTTTTT
abundance: once
v_gene: TRBV7-9
d_gene: -
j_gene: TRBJ1-4

CDR3aa: CAISAGQGTANEKLFF
CDR3nt: TGTGCCATCAGTGCGGGACAGGGGACGGCTAATGAAAAACTGTTTTTT
abundance: -
v_gene: TRBV10-3
d_gene: TRBD1
j_gene: TRBJ1-4

CDR3aa: CSARDSGNTF
CDR3nt: TGCAGTGCTAGAGATTCAGGGAACACCTTC
abundance: -
v_gene: TRBV20-1
d_gene: -
j_gene: TRBJ1-2

CDR3aa: CASSVEGVGGQDYGYTF
CDR3nt: TGTGCCAGCAGCGTGGAGGGGGTAGGGGGCCAGGACTATGGCTACACCTTC
abundance: -
v_gene: TRBV5-4
d_gene: TRBD1
j_gene: TRBJ1-2

CDR3aa: CASSQDSGGTVSSYEQYF
CDR3nt: TGCGCCAGCAGCCAAGATAGCGGCGGTACGGTGAGCTCCTACGAGCAGTACTTC
abundance: -
v_gene: TRBV4-3
d_gene: -
j_gene: TRBJ2-7